Sequencing of this T cell receptor (beta chain) was carried out in a study of cytomegalovirus exposure and HLA in healthy donors. V lost 8 bases and J 0 bases, leaving 14 bases between the germline ends. The length of the CDR3 is 15 residues. CDR1 is LNHDA and CDR2 is SQIVND in the germline V gene (reference sequence). For this clone: What it recognizes is unknown.

This PCR relied on a set of 60 Vbeta primers and 13 Jbeta primers. Sequencing was performed with immunoSEQ multiplex PCR; in TCRdb, only in-frame clones are kept and a portion is missing. This sample has 100,000 to 150,000 clones, with 78% found just once. Points from the study as a whole: Presence/absence analyses rested on an assumption that sequencing depth was roughly uniform across donors. After further analysis at a later stage, 16,951 TCR beta sequences were associated with HLA alleles at 0.05 false discovery rate.

Sequences were obtained from PBMCs. The chain has TRBV19 and TRBJ1-5; maybe TRBD1 (6 bases). The receptor was derived from a woman in her thirties or forties in good health and CMV-seronegative. CDR3 protein: CASRGTSYSNQPQHF. The DNA for the CDR3 is TGTGCCAGTCGAGGGACATCTTATAGCAATCAGCCCCAGCATTTT. Variable domain in full (rest from reference TRBV19 and TRBJ1-5): DGGITQSPKYLFRKEGQNVTLSCEQNLNHDAMYWYRQDPGQGLRLIYYSQIVNDFQKGDIAEGYSVSREKKESFPLTVTSAQKNPTAFYLCASRGTSYSNQPQHFGDGTRLSIL.